This T cell receptor beta chain was captured in a study of CD8+ T cells in alopecia areata. Extracted from the samples, RNA was reverse transcribed into cDNA to serve as the sequencing template. Some clones are missing from TCRdb's copy, which holds only in-frame ones; the method was immunoSEQ multiplex PCR. In the table there are around 200,000 clones, under 60% of which are singletons. A word on this clone: Its antigen is still unknown.

As for treatment: oral pan-JAK inhibitor, 5-10 mg twice daily. General study findings and limits: Many expanded lesional clones persisted during tofacitinib (in both scalp and blood). Having one nonresponder leaves uncertain how baseline CD8+ expansion relates to response. Among the top 100, expanded CD8+ clones were significantly decreased by tofacitinib, as was scalp clonality.

The V gene end was trimmed by 4 bases and the J gene end by 3 bases; junction bases not matched to a gene: 7. CDR1 and CDR2 from the germline V gene are SGDLS and YYNGEE. There are 15 residues in the CDR3. The sequencing used CD8+ T cells sorted from blood, collected at week 24, from a patient treated with tofacitinib. This clonotype was sampled from a human donor with alopecia areata. The chain uses TRBV9 and TRBJ2-1; 7 nucleotides match TRBD2. CDR3 loop: CASSPSGTDYNEQFF. The CDR3 region has the DNA TGTGCCAGCAGCCCCAGCGGGACCGACTACAATGAGCAGTTCTTC. The full variable domain, in which reference TRBV9 and TRBJ2-1 provide the parts outside the CDR3, is DSGVTQTPKHLITATGQRVTLRCSPRSGDLSVYWYQQSLDQGLQFLIQYYNGEERAKGNILERFSAQQFPDLHSELNLSSLELGDSALYFCASSPSGTDYNEQFFGPGTRLTVL.